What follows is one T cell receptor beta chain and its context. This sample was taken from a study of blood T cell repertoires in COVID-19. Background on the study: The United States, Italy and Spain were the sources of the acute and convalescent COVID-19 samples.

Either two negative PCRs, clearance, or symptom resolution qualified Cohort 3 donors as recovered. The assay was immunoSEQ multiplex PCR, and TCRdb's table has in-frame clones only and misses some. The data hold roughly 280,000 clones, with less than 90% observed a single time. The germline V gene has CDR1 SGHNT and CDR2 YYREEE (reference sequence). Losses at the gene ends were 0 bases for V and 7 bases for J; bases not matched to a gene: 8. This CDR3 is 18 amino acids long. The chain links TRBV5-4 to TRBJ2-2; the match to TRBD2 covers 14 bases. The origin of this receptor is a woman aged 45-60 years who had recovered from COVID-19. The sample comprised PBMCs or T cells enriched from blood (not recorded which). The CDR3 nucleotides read TGTGCCAGCAGCTTGGCCGGGACTAGCGGGAGTACTTTCGGGGAGCTGTTTTTT. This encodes CASSLAGTSGSTFGELFF.